One sample yielded the 30 T cell receptor beta chains listed below, sequenced in a study of blood T cell repertoires in COVID-19 (dated by TCRdb to 2018 to 2021). The library was made by the immunoSEQ multiplex PCR assay. The table was pulled from immuneACCESS by TCRdb, which kept in-frame rearrangements only. Such tables lose some clones; where checked, under half of the loss comes from unresolved V genes, and the rest has no known cause. The sample includes about 110,000 clones, with 70% to 80% observed a single time. The top ten clones comprise less than 25% of the sample. Input material: peripheral blood. Every receptor here comes from a man aged 65 to 79 with active or convalescent COVID-19.

The genes are TRBV5-4 and TRBJ1-1; 7 bases are a match to TRBD1. Germline V gives CDR1 SGHNT, CDR2 YYREEE (reference sequence). This CDR3 comprises 15 residues. The V gene end was trimmed by 0 bases and the J gene end by 1 base; junction bases not matched to a gene: 3. The chain's CDR3 is CASSLAHRGNTEAFF. CDR3 DNA: TGTGCCAGCAGCTTGGCCCACAGGGGGAACACTGAAGCTTTCTTT.

This clone was observed a few times. J is TRBJ1-3 and V is TRBV12-5; no reliable D call. V was trimmed by 7 bases and J by 3 bases, leaving 19 bases between them. Germline CDR1 reads LGHNT; CDR2 reads FRNRAP. This CDR3 contains 16 residues. DNA for the CDR3: TGTGCTAGTGTCTTCTCCACGGGAAAGGGTGGAAACACCATATATTTT. This sequence encodes CASVFSTGKGGNTIYF.

The sample holds many counts of this clone. V gene TRBV13 combines with J gene TRBJ2-4; 7 bases map to TRBD2. The V and J ends lost 3 bases and 0 bases, in that order; junction bases with no gene match: 2. The V gene's germline CDR1 is PRHDT and CDR2 FYEKMQ (reference sequence). The CDR3 contains 15 residues. In nucleotides, the CDR3 is TGTGCCAGCAGCTTGGGGGGGATAGCCAAAAACATTCAGTACTTC. Its protein product is CASSLGGIAKNIQYF.

This clone is a singleton in its sample. The chain joins TRBV20-1 to TRBJ2-7; possible D gene TRBD1, 6 bases. The CDR3 extends over 11 amino acids. V was clipped by 7 bases and J by 3 bases, with 10 bases between them. CDR1 is DFQATT and CDR2 is SNEGSKA in the germline V gene (reference sequence). DNA for the CDR3: TGCAGTGTTCACAGGGTCTACGAGCAGTACTTC. The encoded protein is CSVHRVYEQYF.

This clone has more than one count but fewer than ten. CDR3 nucleotides: TGTGCCAGCAGCGTGGGACAGGGGGTATATCACGGTGGCTACACCTTC. Translated: CASSVGQGVYHGGYTF. The V and J genes are TRBV9 and TRBJ1-2; 11 positions agree with TRBD1. This CDR3 contains 16 residues. Germline V gives CDR1 SGDLS, CDR2 YYNGEE. The ends lost 2 bases at V and 7 bases at J; junction bases unmatched: 10.

V gene TRBV28 combines with J gene TRBJ2-3, with D perhaps matching TRBD2 (5 bases). The CDR3 has 12 amino acids. Trimming took 3 bases from V and 6 from J, leaving 7 bases between them. CDR1 and CDR2 from the germline V gene are MDHEN and SYDVKM. The DNA for the CDR3 is TGTGCCAGCAGTTTCCCGGGGGATACGCAGTATTTT. This encodes CASSFPGDTQYF.

The rearrangement joins TRBV5-1 to TRBJ1-1; 7 positions match TRBD1. The length of the CDR3 is 15 residues. V shed 1 base, J shed 3 bases, and the junction held 6 bases outside the gene matches. Germline CDR1 and CDR2: SGHRS and YFSETQ. The CDR3 bases are TGCGCCAGCAGCTTGCAAGGGGGCGGATACACTGAAGCTTTCTTT. Translating it yields CASSLQGGGYTEAFF.

The chain has TRBV2 and TRBJ1-6; TRBD1 matches at 7 bases. V lost 7 bases and J lost 19; bases outside the gene matches: 10. The germline CDR1 and CDR2 sequences are SNHLY and FYNNEI. The CDR3 runs to 11 residues. The CDR3 reads CASKYGDRSHF. For the CDR3, the DNA is TGTGCCAGCAAATACGGGGACAGATCTCACTTT.

The chain joins TRBV28 to TRBJ1-2; 7 nucleotides agree with TRBD1. CDR3 length: 14 amino acids. Germline CDR1 reads MDHEN; CDR2 reads SYDVKM. V was pared by 2 bases and J by 2 bases, with 2 bases of the junction left unmatched. CDR3 DNA: TGTGCCAGCAGTTTAGAGGGGGCCAACTATGGCTACACCTTC. It is translated as CASSLEGANYGYTF.

This chain uses TRBV20-1 with TRBJ2-1, with unresolved D. The CDR3 spans 11 residues. Trimming removed 6 bases at V and 7 bases at J, with 10 bases between. CDR1 DFQATT and CDR2 SNEGSKA come from the germline V gene (reference sequence). The CDR3 sequence: CSARRNNEQFF. The CDR3 DNA reads TGCAGTGCCAGGCGTAATAATGAGCAGTTCTTC.

The rearrangement uses TRBV30 and TRBJ1-2; 7 nucleotides agree with TRBD1. CDR3 length equals 13 residues. Germline assignment: CDR1 GTSNPN and CDR2 SVGIG (reference sequence). Trimming cost V 1 base and J 5 bases; bases outside gene matches: 4. The CDR3 nucleotides are TGTGCCTGGAGTGCGGGACAGCGTTATGGCTACACCTTC. Translating gives CAWSAGQRYGYTF.

The J gene is TRBJ1-3, the V gene TRBV30, with D unresolved. Germline CDR1 is GTSNPN and CDR2 is SVGIG (reference sequence). Trimming pared 2 bases from V and 8 bases from J, leaving 10 bases between. The CDR3 extends over 12 amino acids. CDR3 sequence reads: CAWSQARDTIYF. Here the CDR3 DNA reads TGTGCCTGGAGTCAAGCGAGGGACACCATATATTTT.

This clone has a handful of counts. This CDR3 is also generated by other DNA sequences in the sample. This sequence joins TRBV5-1 and TRBJ1-2, with D unresolved. In germline, CDR1 is SGHRS, CDR2 YFSETQ. The CDR3 runs to 14 residues. V was shortened by 0 bases and J by 4 bases, with 10 bases between the two germline ends. Here the CDR3 DNA reads TGCGCCAGCAGCTTGGCGGGAGAGGGCTATGGCTACACCTTC. Residues: CASSLAGEGYGYTF.

The V gene is TRBV28, the J gene TRBJ2-2, with D possibly TRBD2 on 5 matching bases. The CDR3 extends over 12 amino acids. V lost 5 bases, J lost 5 bases, and 6 bases lay in between. Germline CDR1 is MDHEN and CDR2 is SYDVKM. CDR3 sequence reads: CASSRGTGELFF. CDR3 bases: TGTGCCAGCAGTCGGGGAACCGGGGAGCTGTTTTTT.

The chain has TRBV6-1 and TRBJ2-3; 7 bases fit TRBD2. Trimming cost V 2 bases and J 2 bases; bases outside gene matches: 7. The germline V gene encodes CDR1 MNHNS and CDR2 SASEGT. The CDR3 is made up of 16 amino acids. For the CDR3, the DNA is TGTGCCAGCAGTGAACGGGCAGCGGGGTACACAGATACGCAGTATTTT. It is translated as CASSERAAGYTDTQYF.

This clone has a single count. This chain links TRBV15 with TRBJ2-7, with a weak D call TRBD1 (6 bases). Germline-derived CDR1 and CDR2 are LNHNV and YYDKDF (reference sequence). This CDR3 comprises 12 residues. V lost 0 bases and J lost 7, with 7 bases in between. The CDR3 region is CATSRDDREQYF. The CDR3 coding sequence is TGTGCCACCAGCAGAGACGACAGGGAGCAGTACTTC.

The genes are TRBV4-2 and TRBJ2-1; tentative D call: TRBD2 (5 bases). The germline V and J ends were trimmed by 0 bases and 4 bases, with 16 bases remaining between them. The CDR3 is 17 amino acids. Germline V gene lookup returns CDR1 LGHNA and CDR2 YNFKEQ. CDR3 amino acids: CASSQEERGWEYNEQFF. The DNA of the CDR3 is TGTGCCAGCAGCCAAGAGGAACGGGGATGGGAGTACAATGAGCAGTTCTTC.

The V and J genes are TRBV10-1 and TRBJ1-1; tentative D call: TRBD1 (5 bases). Trimming took 4 bases from V and 5 from J, leaving 14 bases between them. Germline V gene lookup returns CDR1 WNHNN and CDR2 SYGVQD (reference sequence). The CDR3 is made up of 14 amino acids. CDR3 residues: CASSVGGDITEAFF. The CDR3 bases are TGCGCCAGCAGTGTCGGGGGGGATATAACTGAAGCTTTCTTT.

V is TRBV13 and J is TRBJ2-1; 8 bases fit TRBD2. From germline, CDR1 is PRHDT and CDR2 FYEKMQ (reference sequence). The CDR3 is made up of 15 amino acids. V shed 11 bases and J 2 bases; nucleotides not matched to a gene: 11. The CDR3 is CASGGSKVTYNEQFF. CDR3 coding DNA: TGTGCCTCGGGGGGGAGTAAGGTCACCTACAATGAGCAGTTCTTC.

The CDR3: CASGRTDTQYF. Written as DNA, the CDR3 is TGTGCCAGTGGGCGCACAGATACGCAGTATTTT. This chain connects TRBV19 to TRBJ2-3; no firm D call. V gave up 8 bases and J gave up 1 base, with 4 bases separating them. The CDR3 contains 11 residues. Germline V gene sequence: CDR1 LNHDA, CDR2 SQIVND (reference sequence).

The sample holds a few counts of this clone. The chain combines TRBV20-1 with TRBJ1-5; 8 bases are a match to TRBD1. The germline gives CDR1 DFQATT, CDR2 SNEGSKA (reference sequence). V lost 3 bases, J lost 2 bases, and 6 bases stayed unmatched. The CDR3 has 15 residues. The CDR3 DNA sequence: TGCAGTGCTAGTCTGACAGGGGTTGGCAATCAGCCCCAGCATTTT. Translated, it gives CSASLTGVGNQPQHF.

V gene TRBV28 combines with J gene TRBJ2-1; 10 nucleotides align to TRBD2. Trimming removed 6 bases from V and 7 bases from J; junction bases left unmatched: 9. The CDR3 is 15 amino acids. Germline V gene sequence: CDR1 MDHEN, CDR2 SYDVKM. The DNA for the CDR3 is TGTGCCAGCAGCACCCCAGCGGGAGGGCGAAATGAGCAGTTCTTC. Amino acids: CASSTPAGGRNEQFF.

This chain joins TRBV27 and TRBJ1-1, with 8 bases lining up with TRBD1. CDR1 is MNHEY, CDR2 SMNVEV, per germline (reference sequence). The CDR3 sequence is 15 residues long. The J segment lost 5 bases and the V segment lost 5 bases, leaving 10 bases of the junction unmatched. The CDR3 DNA is TGTGCCAGCAGTACTGGGACAGGAGGACGAACTGAAGCTTTCTTT. Protein sequence: CASSTGTGGRTEAFF.

This clone showed up just a few times. The chain has TRBV6-5 and TRBJ1-5; weak D call: TRBD1 (5 bases). Trimming took 6 bases from V and 3 from J, leaving 12 bases between them. The CDR3 has 14 residues. Germline CDR1 MNHEY, CDR2 SVGAGI. The CDR3: CASRQGSLNQPQHF. DNA for the CDR3: TGTGCCAGCAGGCAGGGTTCTCTCAATCAGCCCCAGCATTTT.

The chain recombines TRBV7-9 with TRBJ2-7; 7 bases align to TRBD2. Germline lookup yields CDR1 SEHNR and CDR2 FQNEAQ (reference sequence). Trimming cost V 3 bases and J 4 bases; bases outside gene matches: 3. The CDR3 extends over 13 amino acids. The CDR3 DNA sequence: TGTGCCAGCAGCTTCCTCGGGGGGTACGAGCAGTACTTC. Protein: CASSFLGGYEQYF.

The rearrangement links TRBV7-3 to TRBJ2-3; possibly TRBD1 for D (5 bases). Germline CDR1 reads SGHTA; CDR2 reads FQGTGA. V shed 5 bases and J shed 4 bases, with 10 bases lying between them. The CDR3 runs 13 residues. CDR3 DNA sequence: TGTGCCAGCAGCAACCAAGGGGCAGATACGCAGTATTTT. As protein: CASSNQGADTQYF.

V and J are TRBV28 and TRBJ1-2, with 9 bases aligning to TRBD1. Trimming took 8 bases from V and 4 from J; bases not matched to a gene: 14. CDR1 and CDR2 (germline): MDHEN, SYDVKM. CDR3 size: 16 residues. The CDR3 DNA follows: TGTGCCAGCTACTCCTGGGGGACAGGGTCTTTCTATGGCTACACCTTC. Protein product: CASYSWGTGSFYGYTF.

The chain uses TRBV27 and TRBJ2-1; D is possibly TRBD2 (7 bases). V lost 6 bases to trimming and J lost 7 bases, with 22 bases between them. The CDR3 runs to 16 residues. Per germline, CDR1 MNHEY and CDR2 SMNVEV (reference sequence). CDR3 in DNA: TGTGCCAGCAGGCCCGGGGGGCCCTCCCTAAGAAATGAGCAGTTCTTC. This gives the protein CASRPGGPSLRNEQFF.

The V gene is TRBV18, the J gene TRBJ1-2; maybe TRBD1 (5 bases). Germline CDR1 is KGHSH and CDR2 is LQKENI. V gave up 6 bases and J gave up 4 bases, with 15 bases separating them. The CDR3 length is 14 residues. This chain's CDR3 is CASSPDNSPYGYTF. The CDR3 nucleotides read TGTGCCAGCTCTCCGGACAACTCCCCCTATGGCTACACCTTC.

The chain's CDR3 is CASSVSPSQETQYF. CDR3 DNA sequence: TGTGCCAGCAGCGTATCCCCTAGCCAAGAGACCCAGTACTTC. This chain joins TRBV9 and TRBJ2-5; D is ambiguous. In germline, CDR1 is SGDLS, CDR2 YYNGEE. CDR3 length: 14 amino acids. V was clipped by 1 base and J by 1 base, with 8 bases between them.